The clone carrying this TCR beta chain has more than one count but fewer than ten. Its antigen is as yet unknown. TCRdb called the reads again in MiXCR, with one record for every CDR3 protein. This table holds approximately 500,000 distinct CDR3 sequences, about 15% found once. The data are from a study of T cell repertoires in cytomegalovirus infection. About the research overall: Both CMV infection and a matching HLA type were indicated by public TCR beta signatures.

Study-level findings and limits: The cumulative frequency of public TCR beta families identified carriers of CMV plus the relevant HLA. HLA-C-restricted CMV clonotypes gave the most frequent clonotype in two of eight donors.

What was sequenced was CD8+ T cells from PBMCs. The sequence was obtained from a human donor in good health (CMV status not recorded). Some clones in this sample may be carry-over from other donors' samples.

DNA of the CDR3: TGTGCCAGCAGCGTAGGGGCCGGGCGGGGCACTGAAGCTTTCTTT. This codes for CASSVGAGRGTEAFF. The chain is built from TRBV9 and TRBJ1-1, with no clear D. CDR1 and CDR2 (germline): SGDLS, YYNGEE. Trimming took 0 bases from V and 4 from J, leaving 13 bases between them. The CDR3 has 15 residues.